This TCR beta chain was recorded in a study of human T cells and chemical hapten exposure. This clonotype was recorded many times. Its cognate antigen is unknown. Study-level findings and limits: Expanded TCR counts at PT1 were positively correlated with the patch test score.

CDR1 MNHEY and CDR2 SMNVEV come from the germline V gene (reference sequence). The junction had 16 bases not matched to a gene; V was cut back by 8 bases and J by 7 bases. This CDR3 comprises 16 residues. TCRdb recomputed calls from the RACE reads with MiXCR, one row per CDR3 protein. The table lists approximately 86,000 distinct CDR3 sequences, about a tenth of them singletons. Stated time point: patch test 3, about 24 weeks after DPC sensitization. As to treatment: therapeutic diphenylcyclopropenone sensitization with weekly scalp DPC. Ahead of applying each patch test, blood was sampled. This receptor was obtained from a woman in her 30s with alopecia areata. Some clones in this sample may be carry-over from other donors' samples. Sequenced material: whole blood, taken in connection with sensitization to the hapten diphenylcyclopropenone (DPC). The V call is TRBV27, the J call TRBJ1-1; 10 bases line up with TRBD1. The CDR3 region is CASRRDRGDRISEAFF. The CDR3 DNA is TGTGCCAGCCGAAGGGACAGGGGAGATAGGATTAGTGAAGCTTTCTTT.